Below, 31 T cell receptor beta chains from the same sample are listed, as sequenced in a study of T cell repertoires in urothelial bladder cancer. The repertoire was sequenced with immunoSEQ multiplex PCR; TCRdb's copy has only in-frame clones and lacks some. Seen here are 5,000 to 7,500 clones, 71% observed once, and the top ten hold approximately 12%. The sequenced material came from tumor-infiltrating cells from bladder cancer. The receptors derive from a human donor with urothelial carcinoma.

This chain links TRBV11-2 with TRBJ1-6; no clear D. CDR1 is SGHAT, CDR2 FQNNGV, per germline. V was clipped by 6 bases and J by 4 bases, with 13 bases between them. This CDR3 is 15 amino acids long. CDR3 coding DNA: TGTGCCAGCAGGGGCCGGGAGAGATATAATTCACCCCTCCACTTT. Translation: CASRGRERYNSPLHF.

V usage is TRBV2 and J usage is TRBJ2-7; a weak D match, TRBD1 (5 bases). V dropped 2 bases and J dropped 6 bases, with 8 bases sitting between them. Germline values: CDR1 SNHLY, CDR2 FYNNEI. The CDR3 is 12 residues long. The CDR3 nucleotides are TGTGCCAGCAGTGAATCAGGGATCGAGCAGTACTTC. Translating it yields CASSESGIEQYF. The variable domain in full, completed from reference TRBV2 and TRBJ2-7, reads EPEVTQTPSHQVTQMGQEVILRCVPISNHLYFYWYRQILGQKVEFLVSFYNNEISEKSEIFDDQFSVERPDGSNFTLKIRSTKLEDSAMYFCASSESGIEQYFGPGTRLTVT.

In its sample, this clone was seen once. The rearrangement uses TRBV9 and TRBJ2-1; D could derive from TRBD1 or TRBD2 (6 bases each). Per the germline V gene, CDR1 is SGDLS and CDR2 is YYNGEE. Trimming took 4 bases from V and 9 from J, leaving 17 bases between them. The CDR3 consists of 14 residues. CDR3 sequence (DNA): TGTGCCAGCAGCCCTGGAGGGGGAGAGGTTGAGCAGTTCTTC. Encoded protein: CASSPGGGEVEQFF.

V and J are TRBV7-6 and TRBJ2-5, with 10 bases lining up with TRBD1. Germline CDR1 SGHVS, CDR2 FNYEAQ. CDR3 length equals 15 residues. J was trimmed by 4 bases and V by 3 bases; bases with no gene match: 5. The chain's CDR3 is CASSFGTGDRETQYF. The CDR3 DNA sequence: TGTGCCAGCAGCTTTGGGACAGGGGATCGAGAGACCCAGTACTTC.

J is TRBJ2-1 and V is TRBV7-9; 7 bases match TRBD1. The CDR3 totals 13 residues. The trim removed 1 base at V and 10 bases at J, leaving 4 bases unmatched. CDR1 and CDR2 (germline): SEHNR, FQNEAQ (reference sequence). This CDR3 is CASSLGGGQEQFF. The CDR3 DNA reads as TGTGCCAGCAGCTTAGGAGGGGGCCAGGAGCAGTTCTTC.

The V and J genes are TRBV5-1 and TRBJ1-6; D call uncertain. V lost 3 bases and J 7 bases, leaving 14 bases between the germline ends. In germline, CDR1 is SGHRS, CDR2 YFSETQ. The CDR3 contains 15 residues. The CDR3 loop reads CASSWAENSNSPLHF. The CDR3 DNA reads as TGCGCCAGCAGCTGGGCGGAGAATTCCAATTCACCCCTCCACTTT.

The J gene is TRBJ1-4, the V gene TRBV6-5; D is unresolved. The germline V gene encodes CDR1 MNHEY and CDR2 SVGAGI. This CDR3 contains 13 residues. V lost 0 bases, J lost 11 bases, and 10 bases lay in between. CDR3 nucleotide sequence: TGTGCCAGCAGTTACTCGACCGCCGGCAAACTGTTTTTT. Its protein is CASSYSTAGKLFF.

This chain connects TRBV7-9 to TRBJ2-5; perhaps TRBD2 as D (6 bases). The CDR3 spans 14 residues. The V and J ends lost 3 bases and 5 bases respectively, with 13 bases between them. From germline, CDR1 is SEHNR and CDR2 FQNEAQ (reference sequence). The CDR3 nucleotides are TGTGCCAGCAGCTTGCTACTAGCTGGGGAGACCCAGTACTTC. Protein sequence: CASSLLLAGETQYF.

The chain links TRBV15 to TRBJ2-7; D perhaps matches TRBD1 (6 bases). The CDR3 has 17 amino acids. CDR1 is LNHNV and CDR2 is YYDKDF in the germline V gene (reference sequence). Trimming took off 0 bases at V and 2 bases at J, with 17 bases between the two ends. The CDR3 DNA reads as TGTGCCACCAGCAGAGATAGGTCGGGACAAAGTACCTACGAGCAGTACTTC. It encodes CATSRDRSGQSTYEQYF.

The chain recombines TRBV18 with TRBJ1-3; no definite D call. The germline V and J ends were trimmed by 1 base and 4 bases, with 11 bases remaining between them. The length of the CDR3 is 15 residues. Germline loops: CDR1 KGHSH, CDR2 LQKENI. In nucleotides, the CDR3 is TGTGCCAGCTCACCACAGGGTGGTGAGGGAAACACCATATATTTT. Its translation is CASSPQGGEGNTIYF.

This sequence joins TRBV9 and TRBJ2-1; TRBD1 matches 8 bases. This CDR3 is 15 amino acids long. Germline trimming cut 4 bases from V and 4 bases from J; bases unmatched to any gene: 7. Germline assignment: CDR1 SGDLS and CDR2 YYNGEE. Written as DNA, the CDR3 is TGTGCCAGCAGCCCGTCCGGGACAGGTTACAATGAGCAGTTCTTC. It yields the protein CASSPSGTGYNEQFF.

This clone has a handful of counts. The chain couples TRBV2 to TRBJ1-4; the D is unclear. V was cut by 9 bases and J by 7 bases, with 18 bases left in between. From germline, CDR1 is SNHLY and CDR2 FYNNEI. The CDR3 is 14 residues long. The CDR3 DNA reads TGTGCCAGTCGGAGAGGAGATACCGGTGAAAAACTGTTTTTT. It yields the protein CASRRGDTGEKLFF.

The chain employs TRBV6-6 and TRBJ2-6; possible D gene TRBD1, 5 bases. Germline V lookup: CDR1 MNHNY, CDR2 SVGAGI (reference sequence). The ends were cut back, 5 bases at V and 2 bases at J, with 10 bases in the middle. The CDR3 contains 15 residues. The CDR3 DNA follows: TGTGCCAGCAGTGAGACAGCCGCTGGGGCCAACGTCCTGACTTTC. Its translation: CASSETAAGANVLTF.

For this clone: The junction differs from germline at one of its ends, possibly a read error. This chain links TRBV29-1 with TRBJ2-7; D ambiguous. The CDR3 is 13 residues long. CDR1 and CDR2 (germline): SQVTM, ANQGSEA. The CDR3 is CSIDSESSYEQYF. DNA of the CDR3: TGCAGCATTGATTCGGAGAGCTCCTACGAGCAGTACTTC.

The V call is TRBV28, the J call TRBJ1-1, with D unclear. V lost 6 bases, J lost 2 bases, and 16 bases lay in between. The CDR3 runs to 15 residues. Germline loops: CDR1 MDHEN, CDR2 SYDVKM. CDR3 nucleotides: TGTGCCAGCAGCGAGCCTCGGGGTAGTAACACTGAAGCTTTCTTT. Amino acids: CASSEPRGSNTEAFF.

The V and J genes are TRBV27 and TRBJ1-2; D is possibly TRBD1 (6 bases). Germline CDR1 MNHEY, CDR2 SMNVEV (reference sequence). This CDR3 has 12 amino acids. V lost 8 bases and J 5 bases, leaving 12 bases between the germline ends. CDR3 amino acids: CASGGLGYGYTF. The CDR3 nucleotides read TGTGCCAGCGGGGGCCTTGGGTATGGCTACACCTTC.

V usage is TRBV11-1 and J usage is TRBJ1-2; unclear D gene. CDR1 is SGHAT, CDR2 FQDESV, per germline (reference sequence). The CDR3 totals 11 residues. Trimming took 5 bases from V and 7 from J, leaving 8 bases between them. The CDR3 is CASSAGFGYTF. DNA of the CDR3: TGTGCCAGCAGCGCAGGTTTTGGCTACACCTTC.

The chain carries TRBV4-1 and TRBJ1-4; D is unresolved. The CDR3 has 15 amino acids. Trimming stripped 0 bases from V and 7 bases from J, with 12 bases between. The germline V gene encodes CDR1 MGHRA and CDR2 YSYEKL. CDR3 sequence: CASSQDPRGGEKLFF. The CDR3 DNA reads TGCGCCAGCAGCCAAGATCCCCGGGGTGGTGAAAAACTGTTTTTT.

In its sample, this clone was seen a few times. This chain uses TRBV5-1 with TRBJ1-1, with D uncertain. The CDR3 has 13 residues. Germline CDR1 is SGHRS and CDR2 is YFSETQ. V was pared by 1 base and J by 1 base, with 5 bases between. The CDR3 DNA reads TGCGCCAGCAGCTTGCGATCGAACACTGAAGCTTTCTTT. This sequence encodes CASSLRSNTEAFF.

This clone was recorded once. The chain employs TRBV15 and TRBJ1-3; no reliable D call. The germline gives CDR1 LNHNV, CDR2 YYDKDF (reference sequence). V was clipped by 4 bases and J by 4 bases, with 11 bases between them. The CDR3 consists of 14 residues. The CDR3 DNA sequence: TGTGCCACCAGCAAGGGAAACTCCGGAAACACCATATATTTT. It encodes CATSKGNSGNTIYF.

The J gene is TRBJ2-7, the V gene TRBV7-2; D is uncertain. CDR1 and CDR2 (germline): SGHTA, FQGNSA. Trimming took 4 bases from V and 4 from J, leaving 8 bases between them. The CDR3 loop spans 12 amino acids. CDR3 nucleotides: TGTGCCAGCAGCTCCCAAGGATACGAGCAGTACTTC. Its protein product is CASSSQGYEQYF.

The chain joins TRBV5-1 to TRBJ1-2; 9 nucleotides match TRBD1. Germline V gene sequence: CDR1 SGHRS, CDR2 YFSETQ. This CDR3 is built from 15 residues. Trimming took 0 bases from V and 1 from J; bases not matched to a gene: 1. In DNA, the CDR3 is TGCGCCAGCAGCTTGGGGACAGGGGTTAACTATGGCTACACCTTC. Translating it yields CASSLGTGVNYGYTF.

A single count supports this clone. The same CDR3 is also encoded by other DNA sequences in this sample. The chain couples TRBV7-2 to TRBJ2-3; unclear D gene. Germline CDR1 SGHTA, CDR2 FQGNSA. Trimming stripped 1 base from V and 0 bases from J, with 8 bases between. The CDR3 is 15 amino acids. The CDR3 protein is CASSLGPTSTDTQYF. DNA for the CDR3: TGTGCCAGCAGCTTAGGCCCTACCAGCACAGATACGCAGTATTTT.

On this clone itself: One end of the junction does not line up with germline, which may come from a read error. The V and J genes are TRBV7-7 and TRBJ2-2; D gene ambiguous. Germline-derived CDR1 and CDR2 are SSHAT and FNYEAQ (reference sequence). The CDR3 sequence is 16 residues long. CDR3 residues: CASSPLRRPNTGELFF. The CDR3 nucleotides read TGTGCTAGCAGCCCCTTAAGGCGACCGAACACCGGGGAGCTGTTTTTT.

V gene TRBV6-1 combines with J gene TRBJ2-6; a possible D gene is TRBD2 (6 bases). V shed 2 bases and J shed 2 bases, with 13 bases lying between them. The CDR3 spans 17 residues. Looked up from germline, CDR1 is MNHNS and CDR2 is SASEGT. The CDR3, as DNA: TGTGCCAGCAGTGAAATCGCGGGGACGACTGGGGCCAACGTCCTGACTTTC. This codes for CASSEIAGTTGANVLTF.

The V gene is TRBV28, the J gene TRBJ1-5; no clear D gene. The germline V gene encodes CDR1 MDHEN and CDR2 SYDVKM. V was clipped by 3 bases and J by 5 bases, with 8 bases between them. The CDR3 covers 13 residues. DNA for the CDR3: TGTGCCAGCAGTTTCGGGTTCGATCAGCCCCAGCATTTT. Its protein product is CASSFGFDQPQHF.

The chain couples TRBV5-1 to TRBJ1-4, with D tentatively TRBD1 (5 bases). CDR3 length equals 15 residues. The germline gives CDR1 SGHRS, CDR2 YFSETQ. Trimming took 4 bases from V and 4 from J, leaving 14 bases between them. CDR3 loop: CASSMMGTDNEKLFF. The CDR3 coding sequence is TGCGCCAGCAGCATGATGGGGACTGATAATGAAAAACTGTTTTTT.

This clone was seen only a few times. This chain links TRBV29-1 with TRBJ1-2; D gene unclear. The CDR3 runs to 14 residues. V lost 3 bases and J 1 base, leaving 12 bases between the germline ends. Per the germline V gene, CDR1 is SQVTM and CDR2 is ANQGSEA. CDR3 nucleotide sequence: TGCAGCGTTGACGATGGTGGTCATAACTATGGCTACACCTTC. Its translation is CSVDDGGHNYGYTF.

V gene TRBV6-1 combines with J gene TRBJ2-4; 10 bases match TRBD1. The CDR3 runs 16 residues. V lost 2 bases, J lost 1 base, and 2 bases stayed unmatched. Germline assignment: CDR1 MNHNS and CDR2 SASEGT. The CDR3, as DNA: TGTGCCAGCAGTGAACCGGACAGGGGGGCCAAAAACATTCAGTACTTC. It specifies CASSEPDRGAKNIQYF.

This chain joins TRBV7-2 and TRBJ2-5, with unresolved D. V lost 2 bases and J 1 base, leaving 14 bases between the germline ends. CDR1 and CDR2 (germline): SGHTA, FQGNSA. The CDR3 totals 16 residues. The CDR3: CASSLQFRQFQETQYF. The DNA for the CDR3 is TGTGCCAGCAGCTTACAATTCCGGCAATTCCAAGAGACCCAGTACTTC.

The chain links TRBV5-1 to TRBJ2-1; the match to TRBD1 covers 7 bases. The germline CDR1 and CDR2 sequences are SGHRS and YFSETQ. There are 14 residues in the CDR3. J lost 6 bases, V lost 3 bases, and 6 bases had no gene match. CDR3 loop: CASSSGQVPNEQFF. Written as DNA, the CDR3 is TGCGCCAGCAGCTCTGGACAGGTACCCAATGAGCAGTTCTTC.